Below are 18 T cell receptor beta chains sequenced from a single sample in a study of shared clonotypes between healthy human individuals. CD45RO negativity and positive selection for CCR7 defined naive CD8 cells, a population that excluded terminally differentiated effector memory CD45RA+ cells. Sequenced by immunoSEQ multiplex PCR; TCRdb stores in-frame clones only, minus some. The data show about 2.1 million clones, just under 95% seen once. The sample taken for sequencing was naive CD8+ T cells from PBMCs. The origin of the receptors is a young man in good health. Some clones in this sample may be carry-over from other donors' samples.

The chain carries TRBV27 and TRBJ2-1; 7 bases match TRBD2. The CDR3 contains 16 residues. Germline V lookup: CDR1 MNHEY, CDR2 SMNVEV (reference sequence). Trimming took 5 bases from V and 1 from J; bases not matched to a gene: 8. CDR3 region: CASSPRWGGSYNEQFF. The CDR3 nucleotides read TGTGCCAGCAGTCCGCGGTGGGGGGGTTCCTACAATGAGCAGTTCTTC.

Details on this clone: This sample includes further DNA sequences coding for the same CDR3. This chain joins TRBV14 and TRBJ2-7, with 8 nucleotides matching TRBD1. Per the germline V gene, CDR1 is SGHDN and CDR2 is FVKESK. CDR3 size: 13 residues. V gave up 4 bases and J gave up 3 bases; unmatched junction bases: 2. This CDR3 is CASSLGTGYEQYF. CDR3 nucleotide sequence: TGTGCCAGCAGCCTCGGGACAGGCTACGAGCAGTACTTC. Filled out from reference TRBV14 and TRBJ2-7, the complete variable domain reads EAGVTQFPSHSVIEKGQTVTLRCDPISGHDNLYWYRRVMGKEIKFLLHFVKESKQDESGMPNNRFLAERTGGTYSTLKVQPAELEDSGVYFCASSLGTGYEQYFGPGTRLTVT.

The chain recombines TRBV28 with TRBJ2-7; the D is unclear. Germline V gene sequence: CDR1 MDHEN, CDR2 SYDVKM. Trimming shortened V by 8 bases and J by 2 bases, and 13 bases separated the two germline ends. The CDR3 extends over 13 amino acids. As DNA, the CDR3 is TGTGCCAGCGCCCCTATCCGTCCCTACGAGCAGTACTTC. Protein product: CASAPIRPYEQYF.

This chain connects TRBV4-1 to TRBJ2-2; either TRBD1 or TRBD2 may supply D (5 bases each). CDR3 size: 17 residues. CDR1 and CDR2 from the germline V gene are MGHRA and YSYEKL. V shed 0 bases and J shed 3 bases, with 14 bases lying between them. The CDR3 reads CASSQDLPGTYTGELFF. DNA of the CDR3: TGCGCCAGCAGCCAAGATCTTCCGGGGACCTACACCGGGGAGCTGTTTTTT.

The chain is built from TRBV27 and TRBJ2-7; D possibly uses TRBD1 or TRBD2 (5 bases each). V lost 5 bases to trimming and J lost 2 bases, with 13 bases between them. The length of the CDR3 is 14 residues. Germline assignment: CDR1 MNHEY and CDR2 SMNVEV (reference sequence). The DNA for the CDR3 is TGTGCCAGCAGTGTAGCGTGGGGCCCCTACGAGCAGTACTTC. This codes for CASSVAWGPYEQYF.

The rearrangement joins TRBV19 to TRBJ2-2; 8 bases are a match to TRBD2. V gave up 3 bases and J gave up 6 bases; unmatched junction bases: 12. The CDR3 has 17 amino acids. Looked up from germline, CDR1 is LNHDA and CDR2 is SQIVND (reference sequence). CDR3 bases: TGTGCCAGTAGTATCTTTAGCGGGATTATCCAATCCGGGGAGCTGTTTTTT. This translates into CASSIFSGIIQSGELFF.

The V call is TRBV2, the J call TRBJ2-7; 12 bases agree with TRBD2. The CDR3 length is 15 residues. Germline V gene lookup returns CDR1 SNHLY and CDR2 FYNNEI. Trimming took 7 bases from V and 2 from J; bases not matched to a gene: 6. The CDR3 spells CASKGLAGGPYEQYF. The CDR3 DNA reads TGTGCCAGCAAGGGTCTAGCGGGAGGGCCCTACGAGCAGTACTTC. The variable domain in full, with the rest retrieved from reference TRBV2 and TRBJ2-7, is EPEVTQTPSHQVTQMGQEVILRCVPISNHLYFYWYRQILGQKVEFLVSFYNNEISEKSEIFDDQFSVERPDGSNFTLKIRSTKLEDSAMYFCASKGLAGGPYEQYFGPGTRLTVT.

CDR3 protein: CASSQDRLAGVSGELFF. The DNA for the CDR3 is TGCGCCAGCAGCCAAGATCGCCTAGCGGGAGTCTCCGGGGAGCTGTTTTTT. The gene calls are TRBV4-3 and TRBJ2-2, with 10 bases identical to TRBD2. Germline V gene lookup returns CDR1 LGHNA and CDR2 YSLEER. The CDR3 loop spans 17 amino acids. V was pared by 0 bases and J by 6 bases, with 7 bases of the junction left unmatched.

This rearrangement joins TRBV7-9 to TRBJ2-3; TRBD2 aligns across 10 bases. The CDR3 loop spans 18 amino acids. Germline CDR1 and CDR2: SEHNR and FQNEAQ (reference sequence). The trim removed 2 bases at V and 0 bases at J, leaving 8 bases unmatched. CDR3 nucleotides: TGTGCCAGCAGCTTAAGAGCGGGAGGGCTACTTAGCACAGATACGCAGTATTTT. It encodes CASSLRAGGLLSTDTQYF.

The rearrangement links TRBV25-1 to TRBJ2-1; D is tentatively TRBD1 or TRBD2 (5 bases each). V dropped 4 bases and J dropped 2 bases, with 12 bases sitting between them. The CDR3 runs to 15 residues. CDR1 is MGHDK, CDR2 SYGVNS, per germline. The CDR3 region has the DNA TGTGCCAGCAGTGGTAGACGGGGCCCCTACAATGAGCAGTTCTTC. Translation gives CASSGRRGPYNEQFF.

Points on this clone: Other DNA sequences in this specimen translate into the identical CDR3. The gene calls are TRBV27 and TRBJ1-1; unclear D gene. V lost 7 bases and J lost 1, with 4 bases in between. Germline V CDR1 and CDR2: MNHEY, SMNVEV (reference sequence). This CDR3 is 11 amino acids long. The CDR3 DNA sequence: TGTGCCAGCATGGGGAACACTGAAGCTTTCTTT. This translates into CASMGNTEAFF.

The rearrangement uses TRBV5-1 and TRBJ2-1, with 10 bases that match TRBD1. This CDR3 contains 15 residues. Germline CDR1 is SGHRS and CDR2 is YFSETQ. J lost 8 bases, V lost 2 bases, and 7 bases had no gene match. The CDR3 spells CASSFRDRGRDEQFF. CDR3 nucleotide sequence: TGCGCCAGCAGCTTTCGGGACAGGGGTCGCGATGAGCAGTTCTTC.

This clone was recorded a few times. This chain connects TRBV9 to TRBJ1-2; no reliable D call. Germline-derived CDR1 and CDR2 are SGDLS and YYNGEE. The CDR3 length is 14 residues. Trimming removed 0 bases from V and 3 bases from J, with 9 bases in between. CDR3 sequence (DNA): TGTGCCAGCAGCGTAGCAGATCCCTACTATGGCTACACCTTC. Protein sequence: CASSVADPYYGYTF.

V and J are TRBV11-2 and TRBJ2-7, with TRBD2 as a possible D gene (6 bases). The CDR3 length is 14 residues. CDR1 and CDR2 (germline): SGHAT, FQNNGV. The V end was cut by 1 base, the J end by 2 bases, with 9 bases between. CDR3 amino acids: CASSLGDLPYEQYF. The DNA for the CDR3 is TGTGCCAGCAGCTTAGGGGACTTACCCTACGAGCAGTACTTC.

This clone was detected only once. The junction departs from the called germline gene at one end, perhaps through a read error. J is TRBJ2-5 and V is TRBV11-3; a weak D match, TRBD2 (5 bases). This CDR3 is 16 amino acids long. Germline CDR1 SGHNT, CDR2 YENEEA. Here the CDR3 DNA reads TGTGTCAGCAGCTTAGATAACGGGGTCTACCAAGAGACCCAGTACTTC. As protein: CVSSLDNGVYQETQYF.

This chain links TRBV27 with TRBJ2-1; 11 positions match TRBD2. The germline V gene has CDR1 MNHEY and CDR2 SMNVEV (reference sequence). V was clipped by 6 bases and J by 5 bases; unmatched bases: 15. The CDR3 is 18 residues long. This CDR3 is CASSFLGTSGPFNNEQFF. CDR3 in DNA: TGTGCCAGCAGCTTTCTGGGGACTAGCGGACCCTTCAACAATGAGCAGTTCTTC.

This clone showed up just once. This chain links TRBV5-8 with TRBJ2-1, with 7 bases identical to TRBD1. V shed 4 bases and J 7 bases; nucleotides not matched to a gene: 2. The CDR3 consists of 12 residues. CDR1 and CDR2 (germline): SGHTS, YDEGEE. CDR3 amino acids: CASSIQGNEQFF. CDR3 sequence (DNA): TGTGCCAGCAGCATACAGGGGAATGAGCAGTTCTTC.

J is TRBJ2-1 and V is TRBV11-3, with 8 bases identical to TRBD2. CDR3 length equals 17 residues. V lost 5 bases to trimming and J lost 5 bases; unmatched junction nucleotides: 14. Germline V gene lookup returns CDR1 SGHNT and CDR2 YENEEA. CDR3 in amino acids: CASSTAIGTRTDNEQFF. The CDR3 nucleotides read TGTGCCAGCAGCACAGCGATCGGGACTAGAACCGACAATGAGCAGTTCTTC.